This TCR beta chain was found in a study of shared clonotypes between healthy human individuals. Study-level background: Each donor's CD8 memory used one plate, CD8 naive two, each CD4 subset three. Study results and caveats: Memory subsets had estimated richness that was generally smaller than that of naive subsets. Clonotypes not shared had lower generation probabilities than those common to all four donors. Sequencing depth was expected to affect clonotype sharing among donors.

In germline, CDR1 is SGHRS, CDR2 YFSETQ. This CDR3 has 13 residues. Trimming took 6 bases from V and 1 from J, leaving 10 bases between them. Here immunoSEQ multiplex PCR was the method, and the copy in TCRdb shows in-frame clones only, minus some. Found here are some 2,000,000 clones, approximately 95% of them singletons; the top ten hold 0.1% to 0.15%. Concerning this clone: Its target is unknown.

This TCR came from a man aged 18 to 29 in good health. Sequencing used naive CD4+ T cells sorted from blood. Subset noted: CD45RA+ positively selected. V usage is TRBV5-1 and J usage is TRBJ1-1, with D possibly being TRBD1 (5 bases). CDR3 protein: CASIEGSNTEAFF. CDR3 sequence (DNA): TGCGCCAGCATCGAGGGGTCGAACACTGAAGCTTTCTTT. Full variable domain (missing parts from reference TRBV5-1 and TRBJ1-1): KAGVTQTPRYLIKTRGQQVTLSCSPISGHRSVSWYQQTPGQGLQFLFEYFSETQRNKGNFPGRFSGRQFSNSRSEMNVSTLELGDSALYLCASIEGSNTEAFFGQGTRLTVV.